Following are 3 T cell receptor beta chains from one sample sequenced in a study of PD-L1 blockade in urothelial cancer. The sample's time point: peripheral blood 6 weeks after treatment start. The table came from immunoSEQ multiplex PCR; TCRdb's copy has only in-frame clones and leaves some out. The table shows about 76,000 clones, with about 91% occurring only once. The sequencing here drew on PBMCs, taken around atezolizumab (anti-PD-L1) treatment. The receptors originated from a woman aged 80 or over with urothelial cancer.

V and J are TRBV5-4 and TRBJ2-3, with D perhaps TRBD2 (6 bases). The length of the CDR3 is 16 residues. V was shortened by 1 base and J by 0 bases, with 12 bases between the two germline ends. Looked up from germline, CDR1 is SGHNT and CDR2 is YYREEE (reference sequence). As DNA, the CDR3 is TGTGCCAGCAGCTTGTCCCAGACTAGGAGCACAGATACGCAGTATTTT. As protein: CASSLSQTRSTDTQYF. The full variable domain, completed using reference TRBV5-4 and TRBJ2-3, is ETGVTQSPTHLIKTRGQQVTLRCSSQSGHNTVSWYQQALGQGPQFIFQYYREEENGRGNFPPRFSGLQFPNYSSELNVNALELDDSALYLCASSLSQTRSTDTQYFGPGTRLTVL.

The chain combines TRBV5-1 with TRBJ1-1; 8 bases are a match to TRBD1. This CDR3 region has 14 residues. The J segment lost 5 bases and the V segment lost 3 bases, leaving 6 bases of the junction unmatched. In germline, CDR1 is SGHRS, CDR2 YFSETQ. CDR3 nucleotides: TGCGCCAGCAGCTCCGGACAGGGAAATACTGAAGCTTTCTTT. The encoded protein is CASSSGQGNTEAFF.

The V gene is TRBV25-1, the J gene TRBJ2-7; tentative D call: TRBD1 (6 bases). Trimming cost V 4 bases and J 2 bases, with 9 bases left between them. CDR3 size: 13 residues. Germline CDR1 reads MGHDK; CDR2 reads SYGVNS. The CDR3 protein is CASSVPGAYEQYF. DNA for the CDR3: TGTGCCAGCAGTGTTCCAGGGGCCTACGAGCAGTACTTC.